Below, 13 T cell receptor beta chains from the same sample are listed, as sequenced in a study of cytomegalovirus exposure and HLA in healthy donors. A multiplex PCR was run with 60 Vbeta primers and 13 Jbeta primers. Sequencing used immunoSEQ multiplex PCR; TCRdb keeps in-frame clones, though not all of them. The table lists about 160,000 clones, roughly 80% of them singletons. The sample consisted of PBMCs. Receptors were obtained from a female donor in good health and CMV-seronegative.

This chain connects TRBV13 to TRBJ1-1, with a tentative D call TRBD1 (5 bases). V was cut by 4 bases and J by 8 bases, with 8 bases left in between. The CDR3 consists of 11 residues. CDR1 PRHDT and CDR2 FYEKMQ come from the germline V gene (reference sequence). CDR3 DNA: TGTGCCAGCAGCTGGGGGGGAGAAGCTTTCTTT. This encodes CASSWGGEAFF.

This clone has a handful of counts. The rearrangement joins TRBV4-1 to TRBJ2-1; D ambiguous. Trimming removed 0 bases at V and 1 base at J, with 10 bases between. From germline, CDR1 is MGHRA and CDR2 YSYEKL. CDR3 size: 16 residues. The CDR3 DNA reads TGCGCCAGCAGCCAAGATGAAGTGAGTTCCTACAATGAGCAGTTCTTC. Translation: CASSQDEVSSYNEQFF.

This clone was counted only a few times. The rearrangement uses TRBV7-2 and TRBJ2-5, with TRBD1 matching over 7 bases. Trimming at V came to 0 bases and at J to 4 bases, leaving 5 bases not matched to a gene. Looked up from germline, CDR1 is SGHTA and CDR2 is FQGNSA. CDR3 length equals 15 residues. The DNA for the CDR3 is TGTGCCAGCAGCTTAGCGCGGAACAGGGGAGAGACCCAGTACTTC. Encoded protein: CASSLARNRGETQYF.

This clone was picked up one time. The genes are TRBV30 and TRBJ1-1, with D possibly matching TRBD1 (5 bases). V lost 3 bases to trimming and J lost 4 bases, with 9 bases between them. The CDR3 spans 12 residues. Per germline, CDR1 GTSNPN and CDR2 SVGIG (reference sequence). CDR3 sequence reads: CAWRDQGTEAFF. In DNA, the CDR3 is TGTGCCTGGAGGGATCAGGGCACTGAAGCTTTCTTT. Variable domain in full (rest from reference TRBV30 and TRBJ1-1): SQTIHQWPATLVQPVGSPLSLECTVEGTSNPNLYWYRQAAGRGLQLLFYSVGIGQISSEVPQNLSASRPQDRQFILSSKKLLLSDSGFYLCAWRDQGTEAFFGQGTRLTVV.

The chain joins TRBV11-3 to TRBJ2-7; 9 bases are shared with TRBD1. Germline lookup yields CDR1 SGHNT and CDR2 YENEEA. The CDR3 is 16 amino acids. Losses at the gene ends were 7 bases for V and 6 bases for J; bases not matched to a gene: 16. The CDR3 loop reads CASTKVGTGSGGEQYF. CDR3 DNA: TGTGCCAGCACCAAAGTCGGGACAGGGTCTGGAGGCGAGCAGTACTTC.

This chain uses TRBV2 with TRBJ1-5; D gene unclear. The CDR3 length is 14 residues. The V gene's germline CDR1 is SNHLY and CDR2 FYNNEI. With 6 bases removed from V and 0 bases from J, the gap between germline ends came to 9 bases. In DNA, the CDR3 is TGTGCCAGCAGCGTGGAGCGTAGCAATCAGCCCCAGCATTTT. Translating it yields CASSVERSNQPQHF.

This clone was seen once. The V and J genes are TRBV7-8 and TRBJ2-1; D perhaps matches TRBD2 (6 bases). The CDR3 consists of 13 residues. V shed 3 bases and J shed 6 bases, with 9 bases lying between them. CDR1 and CDR2 (germline): SGHVS, FQNEAQ. The CDR3, as DNA: TGTGCCAGCAGCTTGGGAGCGGGCAATGAGCAGTTCTTC. Encoded protein: CASSLGAGNEQFF.

The chain couples TRBV6-5 to TRBJ2-5; 8 positions match TRBD2. The junction had 4 bases not matched to a gene; V was cut back by 2 bases and J by 2 bases. CDR3 size: 15 residues. Looked up from germline, CDR1 is MNHEY and CDR2 is SVGAGI. The CDR3 DNA is TGTGCCAGCAGTTACCGGGGGGGACGGCAAGAGACCCAGTACTTC. Its translation: CASSYRGGRQETQYF.

The chain links TRBV10-3 to TRBJ1-2; 9 bases align to TRBD1. The V and J ends lost 10 bases and 2 bases, in that order; junction bases with no gene match: 5. CDR1 is ENHRY and CDR2 is SYGVKD in the germline V gene. The CDR3 is 13 residues long. As DNA, the CDR3 is TGTGCCAGGAGACAGGGGGAAAACTATGGCTACACCTTC. Translating gives CARRQGENYGYTF.

The chain joins TRBV5-1 to TRBJ1-2; D is possibly TRBD1 (5 bases). V was pared by 3 bases and J by 2 bases, with 11 bases between. The CDR3 is made up of 14 amino acids. Per germline, CDR1 SGHRS and CDR2 YFSETQ. CDR3 nucleotide sequence: TGCGCCAGCAGCTCGTCCGGGGGGAACTATGGCTACACCTTC. Translated, it gives CASSSSGGNYGYTF. Looking up the rest from reference TRBV5-1 and TRBJ1-2 gives the full variable domain: KAGVTQTPRYLIKTRGQQVTLSCSPISGHRSVSWYQQTPGQGLQFLFEYFSETQRNKGNFPGRFSGRQFSNSRSEMNVSTLELGDSALYLCASSSSGGNYGYTFGSGTRLTVV.

This chain joins TRBV2 and TRBJ2-1; 10 bases match TRBD1. The CDR3 covers 18 residues. The trim removed 5 bases at V and 3 bases at J, leaving 13 bases unmatched. The germline V gene has CDR1 SNHLY and CDR2 FYNNEI. The CDR3 DNA reads as TGTGCCAGCAGTAGGAGACAGGGGGCGCAAACTGTCTACAATGAGCAGTTCTTC. As protein: CASSRRQGAQTVYNEQFF. Full variable domain (missing parts from reference TRBV2 and TRBJ2-1): EPEVTQTPSHQVTQMGQEVILRCVPISNHLYFYWYRQILGQKVEFLVSFYNNEISEKSEIFDDQFSVERPDGSNFTLKIRSTKLEDSAMYFCASSRRQGAQTVYNEQFFGPGTRLTVL.

Notes on this clone: Because it lacks the conserved phenylalanine or tryptophan at the end, this CDR3 is likely a read error. The rearrangement links TRBV5-1 to TRBJ1-2; 12 bases line up with TRBD1. J gave up 6 bases and V 3 bases, and 3 bases lay outside the gene matches. Germline lookup yields CDR1 SGHRS and CDR2 YFSETQ. This CDR3 is built from 14 residues. The CDR3 DNA reads as TGCGCCAGCAGCTCGGGGACAGGGGGCGATGGCTACACCCTC. This sequence encodes CASSSGTGGDGYTL.

The chain joins TRBV5-6 to TRBJ2-7; no firm D call. V gave up 5 bases and J gave up 4 bases, with 16 bases separating them. The germline CDR1 and CDR2 sequences are SGHDT and YYEEEE. The length of the CDR3 is 14 residues. Here the CDR3 reads CASSFASRSYEQYF. The CDR3 nucleotides read TGTGCCAGCAGTTTTGCTTCTAGGTCGTACGAGCAGTACTTC.